This TCR beta chain is drawn from a study of T-cell memory formation after mild COVID-19 (TCRdb year 2021). At the level of the whole study: TCR sequence clusters from the two donors were largely donor specific. Two young, previously healthy adult volunteers made up the cohort, one male and one female. Longitudinal TCRalpha and TCRbeta repertoire sequencing tracked T-cell clones expanding and contracting after mild COVID-19 in a couple of donors. Paper-wide results and their limitations: Only a couple of mild cases were covered by the study, and larger cohorts that include severe cases with pre-infection samples were considered necessary. Contracting CD4+ clones appeared mostly in the CM and EM memory subsets, whereas CD8+ clones were enriched in EMRA. From day 15 to 85, contracting clones showed balanced CD4/CD8 phenotypes, whereas a second wave of clones that expanded from day 15 to 37 leaned towards CD4+. SARS-CoV-2 specificity was not confirmed for the second-wave clones peaking on day 37. The detection of some responding clones in pre-infection memory suggests that pre-existing cross-reactive memory T cells joined the SARS-CoV-2 response.

The germline V gene specifies SGHDT as CDR1 and YYEEEE as CDR2. The CDR3 spans 16 residues, from the cysteine through the phenylalanine. The kept DNA is CDR3 alone, 48 bases in frame from the first base. The V and J ends are trimmed by 1 base and 0 bases, leaving 8 bases between them. The sample was run on an Illumina NovaSeq 6000. cDNA libraries for TCRalpha and TCRbeta were prepared by 5'RACE using constant-segment primers, with sample barcodes and unique molecular identifiers added. Trizol reagent was used to extract RNA from every sample. Library amplification was performed in two PCR steps, and a second sample barcode and Illumina TruSeq adapters were introduced in the second step. The libraries were sequenced on an Illumina NovaSeq using 2 x 150 bp paired-end reads. The paper's data handling went like this. Reads were demultiplexed and collapsed into UMI-guided consensus sequences with migec v1.2.7. Using mixcr v2.1.11, the UMI consensuses were aligned to TRA and TRB V and J templates and assembled into clonotypes. Clonotypes were classified as expanded or contracted when called significant by both edgeR and NoisET, with noise models trained on biological replicates. edgeR calls used a false discovery rate-adjusted p below 0.01 and a log2 fold-change threshold of 1. PCA with hierarchical clustering of max-normalized trajectories of the 1000 most abundant clonotypes was used as exploratory dynamics analysis. The CD4 or CD8 phenotype of responding clones was assigned using the separately sequenced CD4+ and CD8+ repertoires. TCRdb ran its own pipeline on the public reads, namely fastp trimming at Q25 and MiXCR clone calling, and kept in-frame beta chains. Here each entry gathers all rows of one CDR3 protein and keeps the most common genes and DNA. The V and J calls shown here were made by TCRdb, not taken from the authors' results. This sample has tens of thousands of distinct CDR3 sequences in its table, and approximately 16% of those were observed once. 30% to 35% of the sample is taken by the ten largest.

Ficoll-Paque density gradient centrifugation was the method used to isolate PBMCs. Regarding this clonotype: Its antigen is not yet known. No base qualities exist here, and no much larger clone lies one base off it.

Sequencing was carried out using PBMCs or a T cell subset sorted from them (not recorded which). This TCR came from an adult woman who had mild COVID-19 (a few samples of this study predate the infection). The sample titles of this study are shuffled in the database, so cell type and time point are left out; the donor was told from shared clones. Here the chain combines TRBV5-6 and TRBJ2-6; the D gene identity is not certain. CDR3 region: CASSLLMASGANVLTF. In nucleotide form, the sequence is TGTGCCAGCAGCTTGCTTATGGCCTCTGGGGCCAACGTCCTGACTTTC.